Described below is a single T cell receptor beta chain sequence and its context. This sample was included in a study of shared clonotypes between healthy human individuals. Turning to the study itself: Aged between 18 and 49, the donors were two women and three men.

Sequenced by immunoSEQ multiplex PCR; TCRdb stores in-frame clones only, minus some. The sample lists approximately 640,000 clones, around 90% occurring once. Germline values: CDR1 SNHLY, CDR2 FYNNEI. V shed 6 bases and J 3 bases; nucleotides not matched to a gene: 20. The CDR3 sequence is 19 residues long. Sequencing used memory CD8+ T cells from PBMCs. As for subset: CD45RO+ cells pooled with CCR7-negative TemRA cells. This chain links TRBV2 with TRBJ2-3, with 8 nucleotides matching TRBD2. The TCR sequence derives from a man between 18 and 29 years old in good health. Some clones in this sample may be carry-over from other donors' samples. The CDR3: CASSPILIEAGVKTDTQYF. For the CDR3, the DNA is TGTGCCAGCAGCCCGATCTTAATAGAAGCGGGAGTCAAGACAGATACGCAGTATTTT.